The 28 T cell receptor beta chains below all came from one sample that was sequenced in a study of blood T cell repertoires in COVID-19. Assay used: immunoSEQ multiplex PCR; TCRdb lists only in-frame clones, some missing. The data hold fewer than 400,000 clones, with over 70% observed a single time. What was sequenced was peripheral blood. The source is a man between 25 and 39 years old with active or convalescent COVID-19.

The chain couples TRBV7-2 to TRBJ2-2; D call uncertain. CDR3 length: 16 residues. Germline-derived CDR1 and CDR2 are SGHTA and FQGNSA. V was cut by 6 bases and J by 1 base, with 15 bases left in between. The DNA for the CDR3 is TGTGCCAGCAGAATTAGGTCAGGCCAGAACACCGGGGAGCTGTTTTTT. It is translated as CASRIRSGQNTGELFF. Complete variable domain (other parts from reference TRBV7-2 and TRBJ2-2): GAGVSQSPSNKVTEKGKDVELRCDPISGHTALYWYRQSLGQGLEFLIYFQGNSAPDKSGLPSDRFSAERTGGSVSTLTIQRTQQEDSAVYLCASRIRSGQNTGELFFGEGSRLTVL.

The chain links TRBV27 to TRBJ1-1; D unclear. CDR1 is MNHEY and CDR2 is SMNVEV in the germline V gene (reference sequence). The V end was cut by 7 bases, the J end by 4 bases, with 13 bases between. CDR3 length: 13 amino acids. The CDR3: CASTAVPGTEAFF. Written as DNA, the CDR3 is TGTGCCAGCACCGCGGTGCCCGGCACTGAAGCTTTCTTT.

The V gene is TRBV20-1, the J gene TRBJ2-5; D is possibly TRBD1 (6 bases). Looked up from germline, CDR1 is DFQATT and CDR2 is SNEGSKA (reference sequence). The CDR3 runs 15 residues. V dropped 3 bases and J dropped 1 base, with 15 bases sitting between them. The CDR3 DNA reads as TGCAGTGCTAGTCCCGGGACACCCCTCCAAGAGACCCAGTACTTC. It yields the protein CSASPGTPLQETQYF.

The chain links TRBV7-8 to TRBJ2-1; maybe TRBD2 (5 bases). The CDR3 covers 13 residues. V was cut by 10 bases and J by 2 bases, with 12 bases left in between. Germline V lookup: CDR1 SGHVS, CDR2 FQNEAQ. CDR3 amino acids: CATRYGTYNEQFF. CDR3 in DNA: TGTGCCACCCGATACGGGACCTACAATGAGCAGTTCTTC.

The sample holds a few counts of this clone. The chain is built from TRBV19 and TRBJ1-4; 7 nucleotides align to TRBD1. The CDR3 sequence is 14 residues long. The germline gives CDR1 LNHDA, CDR2 SQIVND (reference sequence). J was trimmed by 5 bases and V by 9 bases; bases with no gene match: 9. The CDR3 reads CASAPGQSNEKLFF. The CDR3 coding sequence is TGTGCCAGCGCCCCGGGACAGAGCAATGAAAAACTGTTTTTT.

V is TRBV7-6 and J is TRBJ1-6; a possible D gene is TRBD1 (5 bases). Trimming took 5 bases from V and 8 from J, leaving 16 bases between them. The germline CDR1 and CDR2 sequences are SGHVS and FNYEAQ. The CDR3 has 15 residues. DNA of the CDR3: TGTGCCAGCAGCACCGGTCAGGGTCTGGATTCACCCCTCCACTTT. Translating it yields CASSTGQGLDSPLHF.

V and J are TRBV7-2 and TRBJ1-5; tentative D call: TRBD1 (6 bases). This CDR3 comprises 14 residues. Germline CDR1 is SGHTA and CDR2 is FQGNSA. V lost 5 bases, J lost 6 bases, and 14 bases lay in between. CDR3 region: CASSTTTGGQPQHF. DNA of the CDR3: TGTGCCAGCAGCACCACGACAGGTGGTCAGCCCCAGCATTTT. The variable domain in full, with the rest retrieved from reference TRBV7-2 and TRBJ1-5, is GAGVSQSPSNKVTEKGKDVELRCDPISGHTALYWYRQSLGQGLEFLIYFQGNSAPDKSGLPSDRFSAERTGGSVSTLTIQRTQQEDSAVYLCASSTTTGGQPQHFGDGTRLSIL.

The chain uses TRBV7-3 and TRBJ2-6; D gene unclear. Trimming left V 5 bases short and J 4 bases short, with 9 bases between. Germline CDR1 reads SGHTA; CDR2 reads FQGTGA. The CDR3 runs to 14 residues. The CDR3 bases are TGTGCCAGCAGCCCATCGGTCGGGGCCAACGTCCTGACTTTC. Protein: CASSPSVGANVLTF.

The genes are TRBV29-1 and TRBJ2-7; 10 bases match TRBD1. Germline CDR1 is SQVTM and CDR2 is ANQGSEA. There are 15 residues in the CDR3. Losses at the gene ends were 4 bases for V and 4 bases for J; bases not matched to a gene: 10. CDR3 in amino acids: CSVVLGDRGLYEQYF. In DNA form, the CDR3 reads TGCAGCGTTGTTTTAGGGGACAGGGGATTATACGAGCAGTACTTC.

The rearrangement uses TRBV7-2 and TRBJ2-3; no clear D gene. Trimming removed 5 bases at V and 4 bases at J, with 13 bases between. From germline, CDR1 is SGHTA and CDR2 FQGNSA. There are 14 residues in the CDR3. CDR3 in amino acids: CASSPRLGPDTQYF. DNA of the CDR3: TGTGCCAGCAGCCCGAGACTGGGTCCAGATACGCAGTATTTT.

The chain employs TRBV7-2 and TRBJ2-6, with unresolved D. The V gene lost 1 base and the J gene lost 2 bases, with 6 bases spanning the gap. Per germline, CDR1 SGHTA and CDR2 FQGNSA. The CDR3 length is 15 residues. The CDR3: CASSLGGPGANVLTF. The CDR3 nucleotides are TGTGCCAGCAGCTTAGGTGGGCCTGGGGCCAACGTCCTGACTTTC. Looking up the rest from reference TRBV7-2 and TRBJ2-6 gives the full variable domain: GAGVSQSPSNKVTEKGKDVELRCDPISGHTALYWYRQSLGQGLEFLIYFQGNSAPDKSGLPSDRFSAERTGGSVSTLTIQRTQQEDSAVYLCASSLGGPGANVLTFGAGSRLTVL.

This sequence joins TRBV7-2 and TRBJ1-5; TRBD1 agrees at 8 bases. This CDR3 spans 16 amino acids. V trimming: 0 bases; J trimming: 9 bases; junction bases outside the gene matches: 10. Germline V gives CDR1 SGHTA, CDR2 FQGNSA. This chain's CDR3 is CASSLALQGAPWPQHF. Written as DNA, the CDR3 is TGTGCCAGCAGCTTAGCTCTGCAGGGGGCGCCGTGGCCCCAGCATTTT. The whole variable domain, filled in from reference TRBV7-2 and TRBJ1-5, reads GAGVSQSPSNKVTEKGKDVELRCDPISGHTALYWYRQSLGQGLEFLIYFQGNSAPDKSGLPSDRFSAERTGGSVSTLTIQRTQQEDSAVYLCASSLALQGAPWPQHFGDGTRLSIL.

The CDR3, as DNA: TGTGCCAGCAGTTTAGGAGGGCTTAATGAAAAACTGTTTTTT. Translated: CASSLGGLNEKLFF. The chain links TRBV27 to TRBJ1-4; no definite D call. Trimming pared 2 bases from V and 4 bases from J, leaving 8 bases between. Germline V gene lookup returns CDR1 MNHEY and CDR2 SMNVEV (reference sequence). The CDR3 extends over 14 amino acids.

The rearrangement links TRBV27 to TRBJ1-4, with D possibly being TRBD1 (5 bases). V was pared by 5 bases and J by 4 bases, with 17 bases between. Per the germline V gene, CDR1 is MNHEY and CDR2 is SMNVEV (reference sequence). The CDR3 is 16 residues long. The CDR3 here is CASSRTGGRFNEKLFF. The CDR3 coding sequence is TGTGCCAGCAGTCGCACGGGGGGACGGTTTAATGAAAAACTGTTTTTT.

This clone was detected once. The chain combines TRBV30 with TRBJ2-3; TRBD2 matches 9 bases. Trimming removed 8 bases from V and 5 bases from J; junction bases left unmatched: 5. The CDR3 runs to 12 residues. The germline V gene has CDR1 GTSNPN and CDR2 SVGIG (reference sequence). The CDR3 DNA sequence: TGTGCCAATAGCGGGAGTATAGATACGCAGTATTTT. Translated, it gives CANSGSIDTQYF.

CDR3 loop: CASAPGQGGTGELFF. The CDR3 nucleotides read TGTGCCAGCGCCCCGGGACAGGGAGGCACCGGGGAGCTGTTTTTT. The chain links TRBV28 to TRBJ2-2; TRBD1 aligns across 9 bases. Germline trimming cut 8 bases from V and 4 bases from J; bases unmatched to any gene: 8. CDR1 is MDHEN and CDR2 is SYDVKM in the germline V gene. This CDR3 comprises 15 residues.

The CDR3 loop reads CASSSSGGAVNEQFF. CDR3 in DNA: TGTGCCAGCAGCTCGAGCGGGGGGGCCGTGAATGAGCAGTTCTTC. V and J are TRBV7-2 and TRBJ2-1, with 10 bases identical to TRBD2. V gave up 4 bases and J gave up 7 bases; unmatched junction bases: 7. This CDR3 comprises 15 residues. Per germline, CDR1 SGHTA and CDR2 FQGNSA. Full variable domain (missing parts from reference TRBV7-2 and TRBJ2-1): GAGVSQSPSNKVTEKGKDVELRCDPISGHTALYWYRQSLGQGLEFLIYFQGNSAPDKSGLPSDRFSAERTGGSVSTLTIQRTQQEDSAVYLCASSSSGGAVNEQFFGPGTRLTVL.

The chain uses TRBV30 and TRBJ1-1, with D perhaps matching TRBD1 (5 bases). The ends were cut back, 0 bases at V and 4 bases at J, with 9 bases in the middle. Germline V lookup: CDR1 GTSNPN, CDR2 SVGIG (reference sequence). CDR3 length: 13 residues. In nucleotides, the CDR3 is TGTGCCTGGAGTGTAATGGGGCCCACTGAAGCTTTCTTT. Residues: CAWSVMGPTEAFF.

The chain has TRBV27 and TRBJ2-7; a weak D match, TRBD1 (6 bases). Trimming took off 6 bases at V and 1 base at J, with 19 bases between the two ends. Germline assignment: CDR1 MNHEY and CDR2 SMNVEV (reference sequence). The CDR3 length is 16 residues. The CDR3 DNA reads as TGTGCCAGCAGACCCAACCAGGGGAAAAGGTCCTACGAGCAGTACTTC. This translates into CASRPNQGKRSYEQYF.

V is TRBV6-4 and J is TRBJ2-3, with 13 bases that match TRBD2. The CDR3 is made up of 16 amino acids. V gave up 3 bases and J gave up 5 bases; unmatched junction bases: 5. CDR1 and CDR2 (germline): MRHNA, SNTAGT. CDR3 DNA sequence: TGTGCCAGCAGTGATCAGACTAGCGGGGGGCTAGATACGCAGTATTTT. Amino acids: CASSDQTSGGLDTQYF.

V usage is TRBV2 and J usage is TRBJ2-7; 10 bases match TRBD1. CDR3 length: 14 amino acids. Germline lookup yields CDR1 SNHLY and CDR2 FYNNEI. The ends lost 10 bases at V and 1 base at J; junction bases unmatched: 7. For the CDR3, the DNA is TGTGCCACCGCGGGGGACAGGGGTTCCTACGAGCAGTACTTC. This encodes CATAGDRGSYEQYF. Full variable domain (remainder filled in from reference TRBV2 and TRBJ2-7): EPEVTQTPSHQVTQMGQEVILRCVPISNHLYFYWYRQILGQKVEFLVSFYNNEISEKSEIFDDQFSVERPDGSNFTLKIRSTKLEDSAMYFCATAGDRGSYEQYFGPGTRLTVT.

This chain uses TRBV7-8 with TRBJ2-7, with 9 bases matching TRBD1. There are 16 residues in the CDR3. CDR1 SGHVS and CDR2 FQNEAQ come from the germline V gene. The trim removed 4 bases at V and 1 base at J, leaving 8 bases unmatched. DNA of the CDR3: TGTGCCAGCAGCTCAAGGGAGGGGACAGGGTCCTACGAGCAGTACTTC. The encoded protein is CASSSREGTGSYEQYF.

This chain links TRBV30 with TRBJ1-1; D unresolved. Germline loops: CDR1 GTSNPN, CDR2 SVGIG (reference sequence). V lost 4 bases and J 3 bases, leaving 6 bases between the germline ends. CDR3 length: 11 residues. This chain's CDR3 is CAWTLDTEAFF. For the CDR3, the DNA is TGTGCCTGGACATTAGACACTGAAGCTTTCTTT.

The V and J genes are TRBV5-4 and TRBJ1-3, with D possibly TRBD1 on 6 matching bases. Deletions cut 4 bases from V and 4 bases from J, with 18 bases between. The germline gives CDR1 SGHNT, CDR2 YYREEE (reference sequence). CDR3 length equals 16 residues. CDR3 residues: CASSRGSPSPGNTIYF. The CDR3 DNA reads as TGTGCCAGCAGCAGGGGGAGTCCCTCTCCCGGAAACACCATATATTTT.

V and J are TRBV7-7 and TRBJ2-3; TRBD2 might be the D (6 bases). The CDR3 spans 13 residues. The V gene's germline CDR1 is SSHAT and CDR2 FNYEAQ (reference sequence). With 10 bases removed from V and 4 bases from J, the gap between germline ends came to 15 bases. Here the CDR3 reads CATGPGDSDTQYF. CDR3 sequence (DNA): TGTGCCACAGGCCCGGGGGACTCAGATACGCAGTATTTT.

J is TRBJ1-4 and V is TRBV14; D gene unclear. V dropped 2 bases and J dropped 8 bases, with 15 bases sitting between them. This CDR3 is built from 15 residues. Per germline, CDR1 SGHDN and CDR2 FVKESK. The CDR3 nucleotides are TGTGCCAGCAGCCAAAGTGCGGGTACGGGGGAAAAACTGTTTTTT. Protein product: CASSQSAGTGEKLFF.

The rearrangement uses TRBV7-9 and TRBJ1-5; D not resolved. The CDR3 loop spans 14 amino acids. From germline, CDR1 is SEHNR and CDR2 FQNEAQ (reference sequence). V was cut by 4 bases and J by 0 bases, with 7 bases left in between. The CDR3 sequence: CASSSGLSNQPQHF. The CDR3 region has the DNA TGTGCCAGCAGCTCGGGTCTTAGCAATCAGCCCCAGCATTTT.

The rearrangement joins TRBV19 to TRBJ2-7, with D possibly TRBD1 on 5 matching bases. V lost 1 base, J lost 0 bases, and 10 bases lay in between. The CDR3 has 15 residues. Germline lookup yields CDR1 LNHDA and CDR2 SQIVND (reference sequence). CDR3 nucleotides: TGTGCCAGTAGTATAGGGTCGACAGACTCCTACGAGCAGTACTTC. This sequence encodes CASSIGSTDSYEQYF.